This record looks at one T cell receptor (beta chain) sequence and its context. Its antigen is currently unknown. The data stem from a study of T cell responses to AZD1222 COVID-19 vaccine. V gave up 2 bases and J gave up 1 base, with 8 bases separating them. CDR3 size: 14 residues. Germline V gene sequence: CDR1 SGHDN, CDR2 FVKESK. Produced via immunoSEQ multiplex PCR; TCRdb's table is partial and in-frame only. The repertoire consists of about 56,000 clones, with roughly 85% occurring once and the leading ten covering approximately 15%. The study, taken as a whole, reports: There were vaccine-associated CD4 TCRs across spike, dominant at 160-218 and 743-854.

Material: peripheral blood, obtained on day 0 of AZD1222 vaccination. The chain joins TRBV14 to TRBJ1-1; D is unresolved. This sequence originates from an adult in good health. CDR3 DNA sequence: TGTGCCAGCAGCCAAACTTCCTCGAACACTGAAGCTTTCTTT. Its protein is CASSQTSSNTEAFF.